This is a list of T cell receptor beta chains from one sample in a study of follicular helper T cells after annual influenza vaccination. Here immunoSEQ multiplex PCR was the method, and the copy in TCRdb shows in-frame clones only, minus some. The repertoire consists of more than 13,000 clones, with around 75% occurring once and the leading ten covering 0.4% to 0.55%. The starting material was CXCR5- memory CD4+ T cells sorted from blood, obtained on the day of influenza vaccination. The receptor source for this set is an adult who received the influenza vaccine. The CDR3 runs from the conserved cysteine through the conserved F or W. A D gene is named only where the DNA matches it firmly. Size is omitted from some rows. Given values are once, few, many or a class for expanded clones.

clone_size,j_call,d_call,v_call,cdr3_nt,cdr3_aa
NA,TRBJ1-1,TRBD1,TRBV7-9,TGTGCCAGCAGCTCTGCCGGGACAGTGAACACTGAAGCTTTCTTT,CASSSAGTVNTEAFF
NA,TRBJ1-3,NA,TRBV5-4,TGTGCCAGCAGCTTGAAGCGAAACACCATATATTTT,CASSLKRNTIYF
NA,TRBJ2-1,NA,TRBV2,TGTGCCAGCAGTGACCACAGTAGTAGCGGGCGAGCGAGGGGGGGTGAGCAGTTCTTC,CASSDHSSSGRARGGEQFF
NA,TRBJ2-1,TRBD2,TRBV28,TGTGCCAGCAGTACCCGGACTAGCGGGGGGGCCTATCTTTACAATGAGCAGTTCTTC,CASSTRTSGGAYLYNEQFF
NA,TRBJ2-7,NA,TRBV5-4,TGTGCCAGCAGCTCGGTCGGGGGGCAGGGGTTCGACGAGCAGTACTTC,CASSSVGGQGFDEQYF
once,TRBJ2-5,NA,TRBV20-1,TGCAGTGCCGGGGGAGAGACCCAGTACTTC,CSAGGETQYF
NA,TRBJ1-2,NA,TRBV28,TGTGCCAGCAGGTGGTTGGACGCTGGGGGCTACACCTTC,CASRWLDAGGYTF
NA,TRBJ2-3,NA,TRBV7-3,TGTGCCAGCAGCTTATATCCCTATCCAGATACGCAGTATTTT,CASSLYPYPDTQYF
NA,TRBJ2-7,NA,TRBV27,TGTGCCAGCAGTTTACCTGGCCAACCGTCCTACGAGCAGTACTTC,CASSLPGQPSYEQYF
once,TRBJ1-5,TRBD1,TRBV28,TGTGCCAGCAGTTCATATGGGGAGGGGGCAAGCGGGTCGAGCAATCAGCCCCAGCATTTT,CASSSYGEGASGSSNQPQHF
NA,TRBJ2-2,NA,TRBV28,TGTGCCAGCAGCTTTCCTTTAGCTCCCGGGGAGCTGTTTTTT,CASSFPLAPGELFF
NA,TRBJ2-4,NA,TRBV2,TGTGCCAGCAGTGGTCAGGGAGGTAGCCAAAACATTCAGTACTTC,CASSGQGGSQNIQYF
NA,TRBJ1-3,NA,TRBV5-1,TGCGCCAGCAGCTCCTCCCATGCGGTCGCTGGAAACACCATATATTTT,CASSSSHAVAGNTIYF
NA,TRBJ2-1,TRBD2,TRBV4-1,TGCGCCAGCAGCCAACCGCTAGCGGGGAGGAACAATGAGCAGTTCTTC,CASSQPLAGRNNEQFF
NA,TRBJ1-3,NA,TRBV9,TGTGCCAGCAGCGTACTTAGTAGCGGAAACACCATATATTTT,CASSVLSSGNTIYF
once,TRBJ2-7,TRBD2,TRBV28,TGTGCCAGCAGCTCACCCGCGACTAGCGGGGAATCGTACGAGCAGTACTTC,CASSSPATSGESYEQYF
few,TRBJ1-5,NA,TRBV7-9,TGTGCCAGCAGTCGAAATAGCAATCAGCCCCAGCATTTT,CASSRNSNQPQHF
once,TRBJ2-1,NA,TRBV27,TGTGCCAGCAGACCGTCCGGAGGAGAGTACAATGAGCAGTTCTTC,CASRPSGGEYNEQFF
NA,TRBJ2-1,TRBD1,TRBV5-1,TGCGCCAGCAGCAAGGGACAGGGGGTGATCAATGAGCAGTTCTTC,CASSKGQGVINEQFF
NA,TRBJ2-7,NA,TRBV6-6,TGTGCCAGCACCCAGGTTAAGGGGTACGGCGAGCAGTACTTC,CASTQVKGYGEQYF
few,TRBJ2-3,NA,TRBV9,TGTGCCAGCAGCGTAGGGGGTAGCCTCAGGGCAGATACGCAGTATTTT,CASSVGGSLRADTQYF
NA,TRBJ2-7,NA,TRBV6-1,TGTGCCAGCAGTTCCTTCTACGAGCAGTACTTC,CASSSFYEQYF
NA,TRBJ2-1,NA,TRBV9,TGTGCCAGCAGCGTGGGAACAGTCGGGTACAATGAGCAGTTCTTC,CASSVGTVGYNEQFF
NA,TRBJ2-3,TRBD1,TRBV12-5,TGTGCTAGTGCTAAACCCCCGGGGACAGGGATGGAACTACACACAGATACGCAGTATTTT,CASAKPPGTGMELHTDTQYF
NA,TRBJ1-6,NA,TRBV19,TGTGCCAGTAGTAGACCAGGTTCACCCCTCCACTTT,CASSRPGSPLHF
NA,TRBJ2-5,NA,TRBV2,TGTGCCAGGGGCGCGGGACTCCAAGAGACCCAGTACTTC,CARGAGLQETQYF
NA,TRBJ2-3,NA,TRBV9,TGTGCCAGCAGCGTAACGGGACGCACAGATACGCAGTATTTT,CASSVTGRTDTQYF
NA,TRBJ1-5,TRBD1,TRBV5-1,TGCGCCAGCAGCTTAGGGACAGGGAACCAGCCCCAGCATTTT,CASSLGTGNQPQHF
NA,TRBJ1-1,NA,TRBV30,TGTGCCTCCCTAAAATTCCCCACTGAAGCTTTCTTT,CASLKFPTEAFF
NA,TRBJ1-3,NA,TRBV9,TGTGCCAGCAGCGTATCCCCAACGACCAGGGGAACCATATATTTT,CASSVSPTTRGTIYF
NA,TRBJ1-1,NA,TRBV27,TGTGCCAGCAGATTCGGGGTCCTGGGAGGGCGGGGAGTGAACACTGAAGCTTTCTTT,CASRFGVLGGRGVNTEAFF
NA,TRBJ2-1,NA,TRBV5-1,TGCGCCAGCAGCTTGGACAGAAGCTCCTACAATGAGCAGTTCTTC,CASSLDRSSYNEQFF
once,TRBJ1-3,TRBD1,TRBV27,TGTGCCAGCAGCTGGACAGGAACTGGAAACACCATATATTTT,CASSWTGTGNTIYF
NA,TRBJ2-5,NA,TRBV29-1,TGCAGCGTTGGCCGGCTAGAGGTACGGGGCGGACAAGAGACCCAGTACTTC,CSVGRLEVRGGQETQYF
NA,TRBJ1-1,TRBD1,TRBV23-1,TGCGCCAGCACCCTCACAGGGGAGGTGAACACTGAAGCTTTCTTT,CASTLTGEVNTEAFF
NA,TRBJ2-3,NA,TRBV27,TGTGCCAGCAGTACCTTAGGGGCAGGCACAGATACGCAGTATTTT,CASSTLGAGTDTQYF
once,TRBJ1-4,TRBD1,TRBV19,TGTGCCAGTAGTATATACTTCTGGGACAGCCCCGGTCGCGAAAAACTGTTTTTT,CASSIYFWDSPGREKLFF